What follows is one T cell receptor (beta chain) and its context. What it recognizes is unknown. TCRdb reprocessed the reads via MiXCR and lists one record per CDR3 protein. The sample lists 550,000 to 700,000 distinct CDR3 sequences; approximately 40% were seen once. The data were obtained in a study of T cell repertoires in cytomegalovirus infection. Study-level information: From public TCR beta signatures came an indication of both CMV infection and matching HLA type. Findings of the study overall: Adding up the frequency of public TCR beta families identified people who carried CMV plus the relevant HLA. The ex vivo response showed dominance by HLA-C-restricted CMV-specific TCR beta clonotypes.

J gave up 3 bases and V 5 bases, and 5 bases lay outside the gene matches. This CDR3 is 15 amino acids long. Per germline, CDR1 MNHEY and CDR2 SMNVEV (reference sequence). This sequence joins TRBV27 and TRBJ2-7; 12 bases line up with TRBD2. The sequence came from a human donor in good health (CMV status not recorded). Some clones in this sample may be carry-over from other donors' samples. This specimen was cultured PBMCs, taken from culture after CMV antigen stimulation. CDR3 sequence: CASSPRTSGNYEQYF. CDR3 sequence (DNA): TGTGCCAGCAGTCCCCGGACTAGCGGGAACTACGAGCAGTACTTC.